This T cell receptor beta chain was retrieved from a study of blood T cell repertoires in COVID-19. The CDR3 runs 17 residues. Trimming shortened V by 1 base and J by 5 bases, and 20 bases separated the two germline ends. Germline CDR1 reads SGHAT; CDR2 reads FQNNGV. The method was immunoSEQ multiplex PCR; TCRdb's version includes in-frame clones alone and lacks a portion of them. The sample yields 300,000 to 350,000 clones, over 85% seen once. This receptor was obtained from a woman aged 25-40 years who had recovered from COVID-19. The sample comprised PBMCs or T cells enriched from blood (not recorded which). The rearrangement uses TRBV11-2 and TRBJ1-2; no firm D call. In DNA form, the CDR3 reads TGTGCCAGCAGCTTAGTCGCGGGTGGAGGACCCCTTTATGGCTACACCTTC. Protein: CASSLVAGGGPLYGYTF.